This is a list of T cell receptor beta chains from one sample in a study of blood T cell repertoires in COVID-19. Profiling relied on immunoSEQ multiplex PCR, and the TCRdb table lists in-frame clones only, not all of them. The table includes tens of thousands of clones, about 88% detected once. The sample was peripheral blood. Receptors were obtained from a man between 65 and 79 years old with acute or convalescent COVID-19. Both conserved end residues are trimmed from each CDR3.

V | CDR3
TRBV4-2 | ASSQGAGLYEQY
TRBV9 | ASSVGLASQETQY
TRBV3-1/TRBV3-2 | ASSQRTGYNSPLH
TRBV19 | ASSIVTSNYGYT
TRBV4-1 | ASSQDRGSTGELF
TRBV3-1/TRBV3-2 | ASSQSNEAF
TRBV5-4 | ASSQGPHSNQPQH
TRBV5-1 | ASSPGVAGGQETQY
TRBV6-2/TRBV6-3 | ASSYEIAGGTDTQY
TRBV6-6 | ASSPEGYRGSYNEQF
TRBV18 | ASSSSESGANVLT
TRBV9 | ASSASVVVSGSGNTIY
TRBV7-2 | ASSLGRVGGELF
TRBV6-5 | ASSPKGAYEQY
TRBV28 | ASSFSSGGYNEQF
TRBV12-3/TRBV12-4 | ASSMDRDQPQH
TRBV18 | ASSPLDPGANTEAF
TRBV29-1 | SVRTLGTGAGELF
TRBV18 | ASSPMDRAYYGYT
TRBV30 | AWSVGRRKDYEQY
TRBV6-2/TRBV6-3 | ASSLGQGVGQY
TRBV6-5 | ASWGQGRTEAF
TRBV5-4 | ASRAPGQGRGYT
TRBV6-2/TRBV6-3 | ASSYAGSGYNEQF
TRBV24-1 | ATSAGWDGYT
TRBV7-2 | ASSSTGGWGYT
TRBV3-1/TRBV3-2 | ASSQVRGGRGTQY
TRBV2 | ATFPPDRGTDTQY
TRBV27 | ASSYRAHTEAF
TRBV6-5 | ASRMDRRTDTQY
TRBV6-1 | ASSEPARGNTEAF
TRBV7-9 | ASSFGTGGNSYEQY
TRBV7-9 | ASSLTSSGASTGELF
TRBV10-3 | AIGGEGDTEAF
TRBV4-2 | ASSQANSPLH
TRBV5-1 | ASSLNDRLSYNEQF
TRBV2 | ASRLTGGGTNSPLH
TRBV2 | ASSEDGATNEKLF
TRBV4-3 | ASSQDNKGPSFSEQY
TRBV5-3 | ARPPDRVYGYT
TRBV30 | AWSSPGGSYEQY
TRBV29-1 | SVERVADTEAF
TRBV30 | AWSVWGTGGSYEQY
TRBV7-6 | ASSYTGLNTEAF
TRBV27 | ASSLLGFGLAGSADTQY
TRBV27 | ASSLLGRYPPLH
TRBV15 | ATSRARGVRQPQH
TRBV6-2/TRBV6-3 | ASSLQGSVYEQY
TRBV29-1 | SVEDRQGGSPYGYT
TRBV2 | ASSEGRGLVLDYT
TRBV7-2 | ASSPAGANEKLF
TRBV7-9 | ASSFYLAGTGDTEAF
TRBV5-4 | ASSPPTGNTGELF
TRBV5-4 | ASSPPGSVYGYT
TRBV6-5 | ASSLTQGGTGELF